The rows below give T cell receptor beta chains drawn from one sample of a study of identifying expanded T cells in peripheral blood. Clones were read by immunoSEQ multiplex PCR, and TCRdb kept only the in-frame ones, dropping some. The table shows 95,000 to 100,000 clones, with roughly 89% occurring only once. Sequenced: blood. These receptors were collected from a person aged 18 to 75 in good health. The CDR3 runs from the conserved cysteine through the conserved F or W. D genes are given only for firm matches. Only some rows state a clone size, as once, few, many or a class for expanded clones.

v_call	j_call	d_call	clone_size	cdr3_nt	cdr3_aa
TRBV5-1	TRBJ2-3	TRBD2	.	TGCGCCAGCAGCCTGAGACTAGCGGGGGTTCATACGCAGTATTTT	CASSLRLAGVHTQYF
TRBV27	TRBJ2-1	.	.	TGTGCCAGCAGTTTCCAGACTGAGCAGTTCTTC	CASSFQTEQFF
TRBV27	TRBJ1-5	.	few	TGTGCCAGCAGTCCACAAAGGGATCAGCCCCAGCATTTT	CASSPQRDQPQHF
TRBV10-3	TRBJ2-1	.	.	TGTGCCATCAGTGAGGACAGTTACAATGAGCAGTTCTTC	CAISEDSYNEQFF
TRBV29-1	TRBJ2-3	.	.	TGCAGCGTTGAAGGAGGCGACCCGGGACATTTAACTAGCACAGATACGCAGTATTTT	CSVEGGDPGHLTSTDTQYF
TRBV7-9	TRBJ1-1	.	.	TGTGCCTCCGGACCCGGCAGATTGAACACTGAAGCTTTCTTT	CASGPGRLNTEAFF
TRBV28	TRBJ1-2	.	.	TGTGCCAGCAGGAAGGACAGCCGGTCCACCTTC	CASRKDSRSTF
TRBV10-3	TRBJ1-1	TRBD1	.	TGTGCCATCAGGGCTAGGGACAGCCGGGAAGCTTTCTTT	CAIRARDSREAFF
TRBV5-1	TRBJ2-2	.	.	TGCGCCAGCAGCCCGGTTTTGGGGACCGGGGAGCTGTTTTTT	CASSPVLGTGELFF
TRBV9	TRBJ1-5	.	.	TGTGCCAGCAGCCCCACGCCGCAGGGCGCGCAGCCCCAGCATTTT	CASSPTPQGAQPQHF
TRBV28	TRBJ2-5	TRBD2	once	TGTGCCAGCAGTTTAGCGGCTAGCGGGGGGGAGACCCAGTACTTC	CASSLAASGGETQYF
TRBV28	TRBJ2-7	TRBD2	.	TGTGCCAGCAGTCACCTCCCTAGCGGGGAGCAGTACTTC	CASSHLPSGEQYF
TRBV6-6	TRBJ1-4	.	.	TGTGCCAGCCTTAAACGGAGAGGGTCAGAAAAACTGTTTTTT	CASLKRRGSEKLFF
TRBV5-6	TRBJ1-2	.	.	TGTGCCAGCAGCTTGGACAGGCGCGATCTATATGGCTACACCTTC	CASSLDRRDLYGYTF
TRBV7-9	TRBJ2-2	TRBD1	.	TGTGCCAGCAGCCGACAGGGGGCGAACACCGGGGAGCTGTTTTTT	CASSRQGANTGELFF
TRBV21-1	TRBJ2-7	.	.	TGTGCCAGCAGCAAACTCCTCCCCTGCGGGGGGGGGTACGAGCAGTACTTC	CASSKLLPCGGGYEQYF
TRBV7-2	TRBJ2-1	.	once	TGTGCCAGCAGCATGAGCGGGCCTGAGCAGTTCTTC	CASSMSGPEQFF